A selection of T cell receptor beta chains follows, all from one sample in a study of T cells in Graves' hyperthyroidism and ophthalmopathy. MiXCR, run by TCRdb on the multiplex PCR reads, gives a single entry per CDR3 protein. Of roughly 250,000 distinct CDR3 sequences in the sample, roughly 15% were seen once. The specimen sequenced was blood. The origin of the receptors is a woman in her 40s with Graves' hyperthyroidism that later progressed to Graves' ophthalmopathy. Each CDR3 is given with its conserved first and last residue. The order of the fields is D gene, J gene, V gene, clone size, CDR3 length, CDR3 DNA, CDR3 protein. The D gene is left open where the match is weak. Clone size is shown for a subset of rows, as once, few, many or a class of expanded clone.

TRBD1,TRBJ1-1,TRBV6-5,many,15,TGTGCCAGCAGTTACGGGACAGGGGGGAGGACTGAAGCCTTCTTT,CASSYGTGGRTEAFF
.,TRBJ1-5,TRBV10-3,many,13,TGTGCCATCAGTGCGTCAGGGGTTCAGCCCCAGCATTTT,CAISASGVQPQHF
.,TRBJ2-1,TRBV2,many,12,TGTGCCAGCAAGGCAGGCGAAATGGAGCAGTTCTTC,CASKAGEMEQFF
TRBD1,TRBJ2-7,TRBV6-1,.,19,TGTGCCAGCAGCCCAGAAGGACTTCTGACAGGGATCGGCTCCTACGAGCAGTACTTC,CASSPEGLLTGIGSYEQYF
.,TRBJ1-5,TRBV29-1,.,14,TGCAGCGCCGGCGGGGGGGCAAGCAATCAGCCCCAGCATTTT,CSAGGGASNQPQHF
.,TRBJ2-7,TRBV4-1,few,15,TGCGCCAGCAGCCAAGACGGCCTAAGCTCCTACGAGCAGTACTTC,CASSQDGLSSYEQYF
.,TRBJ1-4,TRBV6-1,.,14,TGTGCCAGCAGCGGGACCCGGGTGGGCGAAAAACTGTTTTTT,CASSGTRVGEKLFF
.,TRBJ2-5,TRBV5-5,.,18,TGTGCCAGCAGCTTGGAGGGGGTTGCTGGGTTCACTCAAGAGACCCAGTACTTC,CASSLEGVAGFTQETQYF
.,TRBJ2-1,TRBV6-5,many,12,TGTGCCAGCAGTTACTCGGGCAATGAGCAGTTCTTC,CASSYSGNEQFF
TRBD1,TRBJ2-7,TRBV4-1,many,16,TGCGCCAGCAGCCAGGACAGCGGGACAGGGTCCTACGAGCAGTACTTC,CASSQDSGTGSYEQYF
TRBD1,TRBJ1-1,TRBV18,.,14,TGTGCCAGCGCGACAGGGGGCCTGAACACTGAAGCTTTCTTT,CASATGGLNTEAFF
TRBD2,TRBJ2-1,TRBV28,.,16,TGTGCCAGCAGTCCTAGCGGGAGGGTAAGTTACAATGAGCAGTTCTTC,CASSPSGRVSYNEQFF
.,TRBJ1-4,TRBV29-1,.,13,TGCAGCGTGAGGACAGCAACTAATGAAAAACTGTTTTTT,CSVRTATNEKLFF
.,TRBJ1-1,TRBV6-1,many,8,TGTGCCAGCACTGAAGCTTTCTTT,CASTEAFF
.,TRBJ2-3,TRBV9,.,14,TGTGCCAGCAGCGAGTGGGGGGCTGCAGATACGCAGTATTTT,CASSEWGAADTQYF
.,TRBJ2-1,TRBV27,many,15,TGTGCCAGCAGCACTGCTAGGGTCTCCTACAATGAGCAGTTCTTC,CASSTARVSYNEQFF
.,TRBJ2-1,TRBV15,few,13,TGTGCCACCAGCAGAGATTGGGTGAATGAGCAGTTCTTC,CATSRDWVNEQFF
.,TRBJ1-2,TRBV28,many,19,TGTGCCAGCAGCTCCCTTTTCGCAGACAGGAGGGGGGGGAACTATGGCTACACCTTC,CASSSLFADRRGGNYGYTF
TRBD1,TRBJ2-7,TRBV4-1,many,15,TGCGCCAGCAGCCCAGACAGGGATTTATTATACGAGCAGTACTTC,CASSPDRDLLYEQYF
.,TRBJ1-5,TRBV10-3,many,18,TGTGCCATCAGTGAGTCTCACTTCGTTTCGGTTAGCAATCAGCCCCAGCATTTT,CAISESHFVSVSNQPQHF
TRBD1,TRBJ1-4,TRBV7-8,.,16,TGTGCCAGCAGCTTAAACGGACAGGGGGCACGAGAAAAACTGTTTTTT,CASSLNGQGAREKLFF
.,TRBJ2-1,TRBV2,.,14,TGTGCCAGCAGTGAAGACAAGGGGGGCGATGAGCAGTTCTTC,CASSEDKGGDEQFF
.,TRBJ2-3,TRBV28,many,19,TGTGCCAGCAGCCCGAGGAGGGTTTTCGGCGCTTCTGACACAGATACGCAGTATTTT,CASSPRRVFGASDTDTQYF
TRBD1,TRBJ2-2,TRBV5-1,.,15,TGCGCCAGCAGGACATGGACAGGGATGACCGGGGAGCTGTTTTTT,CASRTWTGMTGELFF
.,TRBJ2-3,TRBV27,many,12,TGTGCCAGCACCTCATTCACAGATACGCAGTATTTT,CASTSFTDTQYF
.,TRBJ2-7,TRBV19,.,15,TGTGCCAGTAGTACATCTTCCGGGCGAAGCTACGAGCAGTACTTC,CASSTSSGRSYEQYF